Presented here are 9 T cell receptor beta chains from one specimen sequenced in a study of OX40 agonist ivuxolimab in advanced cancers. Here immunoSEQ multiplex PCR was the method, and the copy in TCRdb shows in-frame clones only, minus some. This sample has approximately 70,000 clones; about 80% occur once, and the top ten carry 1.4%. This specimen was CD4+ or CD8+ T cells sorted from blood, taken in a trial of the OX40 agonist ivuxolimab. These receptors were collected from an adult with an advanced solid tumor such as melanoma, head and neck, liver or kidney cancer.

This chain uses TRBV7-2 with TRBJ1-1; D is perhaps TRBD1 (6 bases). This CDR3 spans 16 amino acids. Germline-derived CDR1 and CDR2 are SGHTA and FQGNSA. The germline V and J ends were trimmed by 5 bases and 3 bases, with 19 bases remaining between them. CDR3 residues: CASSPQRGVRYTEAFF. The CDR3 DNA reads TGTGCCAGCAGCCCTCAAAGGGGGGTCCGGTACACTGAAGCTTTCTTT.

The chain is built from TRBV29-1 and TRBJ1-2, with 9 bases fitting TRBD1. Germline CDR1 is SQVTM and CDR2 is ANQGSEA. V shed 7 bases, J shed 7 bases, and the junction held 10 bases outside the gene matches. There are 13 residues in the CDR3. The CDR3 DNA reads TGCAGCGCTTCCGGGACAGGGTTAAGTGGCTACACCTTC. As protein: CSASGTGLSGYTF.

The chain uses TRBV7-2 and TRBJ2-2; TRBD1 or TRBD2 may be the D gene (5 bases each). The CDR3 length is 16 residues. Germline V lookup: CDR1 SGHTA, CDR2 FQGNSA. V lost 4 bases and J lost 5, with 17 bases in between. The CDR3 coding sequence is TGTGCCAGCAGCTCGGACGGGTTTGGGGGTACCGGGGAGCTGTTTTTT. Encoded protein: CASSSDGFGGTGELFF.

The rearrangement links TRBV14 to TRBJ1-6, with D unresolved. V lost 0 bases and J lost 5, with 8 bases in between. The CDR3 loop spans 15 amino acids. CDR1 SGHDN and CDR2 FVKESK come from the germline V gene. The CDR3 here is CASSQEIWNNSPLHF. CDR3 sequence (DNA): TGTGCCAGCAGCCAAGAGATTTGGAATAATTCACCCCTCCACTTT.

DNA of the CDR3: TGTGCCAGCAGCCAACGAGTGCGGCACACCGGGGAGCTGTTTTTT. Translation: CASSQRVRHTGELFF. V usage is TRBV14 and J usage is TRBJ2-2; D remains unclear. The CDR3 is made up of 15 amino acids. Trimming removed 2 bases from V and 3 bases from J, with 10 bases in between. Germline CDR1 SGHDN, CDR2 FVKESK.

The CDR3 reads CASSIRPPDLGNEQFF. The CDR3 DNA reads TGTGCCAGTAGTATAAGACCCCCCGACCTTGGCAATGAGCAGTTCTTC. The gene calls are TRBV19 and TRBJ2-1; D gene unclear. Trimming took 2 bases from V and 6 from J, leaving 17 bases between them. The germline gives CDR1 LNHDA, CDR2 SQIVND (reference sequence). This CDR3 is built from 16 residues.

The chain recombines TRBV5-1 with TRBJ2-1; TRBD2 matches 10 bases. The CDR3 loop spans 15 amino acids. The trim removed 4 bases at V and 12 bases at J, leaving 13 bases unmatched. The germline V gene has CDR1 SGHRS and CDR2 YFSETQ. CDR3 in amino acids: CASSLLSSGGLGQFF. The DNA of the CDR3 is TGCGCCAGCAGCCTACTATCTAGCGGGGGCCTTGGGCAGTTCTTC.

The chain combines TRBV5-1 with TRBJ2-3; D may be TRBD1 or TRBD2 (6 bases each). The CDR3 has 18 residues. Germline V CDR1 and CDR2: SGHRS, YFSETQ. The V gene lost 4 bases and the J gene lost 2 bases, with 23 bases spanning the gap. The CDR3 coding sequence is TGCGCCAGCAGCCCCGGAGGGGGGTCCCGGCTATACACAGATACGCAGTATTTT. Translating it yields CASSPGGGSRLYTDTQYF.

This clone was detected once. The J gene is TRBJ2-6, the V gene TRBV5-1; D perhaps matches TRBD1 (6 bases). V was clipped by 7 bases and J by 0 bases, with 17 bases between them. The germline V gene encodes CDR1 SGHRS and CDR2 YFSETQ. This CDR3 is built from 17 residues. The CDR3 region is CASRWRQAYSGANVLTF. CDR3 DNA sequence: TGCGCCAGCCGATGGAGACAGGCTTACTCTGGGGCCAACGTCCTGACTTTC.